This section outlines one T cell receptor beta chain sequence together with its context. No antigen is known for it. CDR1 SGHTA and CDR2 FQGTGA are derived from the germline V gene. The CDR3 covers 14 residues, taking in both the cysteine and the phenylalanine. The entry carries no DNA sequence. For every CD8+ T cell subset, approximately 330,000 cells were flow-sorted straight into RLT lysis buffer, and each subset was sorted in triplicate. Naive CD8+ T cells were defined stringently as CD45RO-CCR7+CD27+CD95- to exclude memory contaminants. Using standard density gradient centrifugation, peripheral blood mononuclear cells were isolated from buffy coats. A FACSAria III was used to flow-sort naive CD8+ T cells into CXCR3-negative and CXCR3-positive populations. Total RNA was extracted from sorted cells with an RNeasy Mini Kit. The data were taken from a study of CXCR3-negative and CXCR3-positive naive CD8 T cells (dated by TCRdb to about 2019). With regard to the full study: In total, about 135 million TRB reads were obtained, or roughly 1.5 +/- 0.3 million reads per library. For the TRBV-TRBJ cluster analysis, the naive subsets came from a handful of donors, while the memory cells came from 3 donors. Data from roughly twelve donors, pooled across two independent experiments, went into the diversity and physicochemical repertoire analyses.

The investigation overall reported the following: Because surface CD5, which has been linked to self-reactivity in mice, was comparable between naive subsets, TCR interaction strength was also inferred from TRB CDR3 physicochemical properties. Comparably high repertoire diversity was found in both naive subsets, whereas much lower repertoire diversity was found in memory CD8+ T cells. Because CXCR3 expression was partially decreased after cryopreservation, freshly isolated PBMCs were used for most assays. TRB CDR3s from CXCR3-positive naive cells showed higher hydrophobicity (lower Kidera factor 4), lower energy, and higher strength and volume indices than CXCR3-negative naive cells. Similar TRBV-TRBJ usage was shown by naive CXCR3-negative and CXCR3-positive cells from the same donor, whereas distinct patterns were shown by memory cells.

The sequencer was a NextSeq 550. The Human TCR Profiling Kit (MiLaboratory) was used to prepare UMI-labeled 5' RACE TRB cDNA libraries. cDNA synthesis used the entire amount of extracted RNA, and PCR amplification then used the entire amount of cDNA produced. Libraries were prepared in parallel using an identical number of PCR cycles. The authors' pipeline ran thus. With a minimum of two reads required per UMI, MIGEC and MiXCR pulled out about 49,000 +/- 11,000 unique UMI-labeled TRB cDNA molecules from each library. On average, around 40,000 +/- 10,000 functional in-frame TRB CDR3 nucleotide clonotypes lacking stop codons were found per library. After downsampling to 5000 UMI-labeled TRB molecules per sample, diversity metrics, including normalized Shannon-Wiener and Chao1, were computed in VDJtools. VDJtools computed clonotype-size-weighted physicochemical properties of the central five CDR3 residues: interaction energy, strength, volume and Kidera factor 4. The reads went through TCRdb reprocessing, and each CDR3 protein sequence gets one entry with no DNA. The V and J calls and clone size come from TCRdb's table, not from the authors' own analysis. The sample table includes some 130,000 distinct CDR3 sequences. The ten top clones hold 0.29% of the sample.

The sequencing sample was made of naive CXCR3- CD8+ T cells from blood. The cell subset or site label, as the study defines it: CD45RO-CCR7+CD27+CD95- naive CD8+ T cells lacking CXCR3 (TNR3-). The rearrangement joined TRBV7-3 to TRBJ1-1. The receptor was derived from a human donor in good health. Some clones in this sample may be carry-over from other donors' samples. Here the CDR3 is given as CASSQEGGWTEAFF.